The 21 T cell receptor beta chains below were found in one sample sequenced in a study of technical replicates of blood from a handful of donors. Here immunoSEQ multiplex PCR was the method, and the copy in TCRdb shows in-frame clones only, minus some. This table has tens of thousands of clones, 95% appearing once. Sequencing input: T cells isolated from PBMCs. Source of these receptors: a human donor in good health.

The rearrangement joins TRBV19 to TRBJ2-7, with TRBD1 matching over 7 bases. V lost 0 bases to trimming and J lost 1 base; unmatched junction nucleotides: 9. Germline CDR1 reads LNHDA; CDR2 reads SQIVND (reference sequence). The CDR3 covers 17 residues. The CDR3 region is CASSIDGQTGSSYEQYF. The DNA of the CDR3 is TGTGCCAGTAGTATAGATGGGCAGACAGGGAGTTCCTACGAGCAGTACTTC.

The chain recombines TRBV29-1 with TRBJ2-7; D unresolved. The germline V and J ends were trimmed by 1 base and 1 base, with 11 bases remaining between them. Germline assignment: CDR1 SQVTM and CDR2 ANQGSEA. This CDR3 comprises 14 residues. The CDR3 region is CSVEARTDSYEQYF. In DNA form, the CDR3 reads TGCAGCGTTGAAGCGAGAACAGATTCCTACGAGCAGTACTTC.

This clone was detected once. The genes are TRBV4-2 and TRBJ2-1; 11 nucleotides align to TRBD2. V was clipped by 4 bases and J by 7 bases; unmatched bases: 9. Germline V gene sequence: CDR1 LGHNA, CDR2 YNFKEQ. The CDR3 is 16 amino acids. The CDR3 loop reads CASSRLSGRGGNEQFF. In nucleotides, the CDR3 is TGTGCCAGCAGCCGGCTTAGCGGGAGGGGGGGTAATGAGCAGTTCTTC.

The chain uses TRBV5-4 and TRBJ2-1; the D gene is possibly TRBD2 (6 bases). This CDR3 is 15 amino acids long. The V and J ends lost 2 bases and 2 bases respectively, with 11 bases between them. The germline V gene has CDR1 SGHNT and CDR2 YYREEE (reference sequence). CDR3 region: CASSLGSGPYNEQFF. The CDR3 coding sequence is TGTGCCAGCAGCTTAGGTAGCGGACCCTACAATGAGCAGTTCTTC. The full variable domain, in which reference TRBV5-4 and TRBJ2-1 provide the parts outside the CDR3, is ETGVTQSPTHLIKTRGQQVTLRCSSQSGHNTVSWYQQALGQGPQFIFQYYREEENGRGNFPPRFSGLQFPNYSSELNVNALELDDSALYLCASSLGSGPYNEQFFGPGTRLTVL.

The chain joins TRBV19 to TRBJ2-2; no definite D call. There are 15 residues in the CDR3. Trimming shortened V by 3 bases and J by 4 bases, and 12 bases separated the two germline ends. Germline CDR1 and CDR2: LNHDA and SQIVND (reference sequence). In nucleotides, the CDR3 is TGTGCCAGTAGTATTTACAGCTTGGGCACCGGGGAGCTGTTTTTT. Protein product: CASSIYSLGTGELFF.

The rearrangement links TRBV5-1 to TRBJ2-3, with 9 bases identical to TRBD1. V lost 2 bases, J lost 6 bases, and 7 bases stayed unmatched. The CDR3 loop spans 15 amino acids. The germline CDR1 and CDR2 sequences are SGHRS and YFSETQ. Here the CDR3 DNA reads TGCGCCAGCAGCTTACAGGGGGCGCACGCTGATACGCAGTATTTT. Translation: CASSLQGAHADTQYF. Combining the CDR3 with reference TRBV5-1 and TRBJ2-3 gives the whole variable domain KAGVTQTPRYLIKTRGQQVTLSCSPISGHRSVSWYQQTPGQGLQFLFEYFSETQRNKGNFPGRFSGRQFSNSRSEMNVSTLELGDSALYLCASSLQGAHADTQYFGPGTRLTVL.

CDR3 loop: CSLYRAESGRTEAFF. CDR3 sequence (DNA): TGCAGCCTATACAGAGCGGAAAGCGGCCGCACTGAAGCTTTCTTT. V and J are TRBV29-1 and TRBJ1-1; no clear D gene. CDR1 and CDR2 from the germline V gene are SQVTM and ANQGSEA. The germline V and J ends were trimmed by 8 bases and 4 bases, with 23 bases remaining between them. CDR3 length: 15 residues.

For this clone: Mismatch with germline at one junction end may stem from a read error. The chain uses TRBV5-1 and TRBJ2-5; D not resolved. The CDR3 covers 13 residues. The germline V gene encodes CDR1 SGHRS and CDR2 YFSETQ. CDR3 nucleotides: TGCGCCAGCACCTTGTCTACCCAAGAGACCCAGTACTTC. As protein: CASTLSTQETQYF.

The chain carries TRBV27 and TRBJ2-5, with 13 bases matching TRBD2. The germline V gene encodes CDR1 MNHEY and CDR2 SMNVEV (reference sequence). V was clipped by 6 bases and J by 5 bases; unmatched bases: 12. This CDR3 is 17 amino acids long. As DNA, the CDR3 is TGTGCCAGCAGGATAGGGACTAGCGGGGCGCTAAGGGAGACCCAGTACTTC. Translating gives CASRIGTSGALRETQYF.

This rearrangement joins TRBV30 to TRBJ2-2; 8 positions match TRBD2. With V trimmed by 4 bases and J by 5 bases, 9 bases remained unmatched. Germline V lookup: CDR1 GTSNPN, CDR2 SVGIG (reference sequence). The CDR3 is made up of 15 amino acids. For the CDR3, the DNA is TGTGCCTGGATTGGACTAGCAACCGGTACCGGGGAGCTGTTTTTT. It is translated as CAWIGLATGTGELFF.

V usage is TRBV19 and J usage is TRBJ1-5, with 8 bases lining up with TRBD1. CDR1 is LNHDA, CDR2 SQIVND, per germline (reference sequence). This CDR3 is built from 15 residues. Germline trimming cut 10 bases from V and 0 bases from J; bases unmatched to any gene: 8. This CDR3 reads CATMDRDHSNQPQHF. CDR3 nucleotides: TGTGCCACCATGGACAGGGACCATAGCAATCAGCCCCAGCATTTT.

There are a few counts of this clone. This chain joins TRBV29-1 and TRBJ1-2; maybe TRBD1 (5 bases). V lost 5 bases, J lost 2 bases, and 12 bases lay in between. Germline assignment: CDR1 SQVTM and CDR2 ANQGSEA. The CDR3 runs 13 residues. CDR3 residues: CSVPKDSNYGYTF. In DNA form, the CDR3 reads TGCAGCGTTCCGAAAGACAGCAACTATGGCTACACCTTC.

This chain uses TRBV7-6 with TRBJ1-6; 9 bases match TRBD1. V lost 5 bases to trimming and J lost 8 bases; unmatched junction nucleotides: 4. CDR1 is SGHVS, CDR2 FNYEAQ, per germline. The CDR3 has 14 residues. Written as DNA, the CDR3 is TGTGCCAGCAGCCCGACAGGGGGAGATTCACCCCTCCACTTT. It is translated as CASSPTGGDSPLHF.

This chain uses TRBV28 with TRBJ1-2, with D hard to call. There are 13 residues in the CDR3. The germline V gene encodes CDR1 MDHEN and CDR2 SYDVKM. V gave up 0 bases and J gave up 3 bases, with 5 bases separating them. This CDR3 reads CASSLWGDYGYTF. DNA of the CDR3: TGTGCCAGCAGTTTATGGGGCGACTATGGCTACACCTTC.

This CDR3 reads CASAMSGQPNTEAFF. The CDR3 DNA sequence: TGTGCCAGCGCGATGTCGGGACAACCGAACACTGAAGCTTTCTTT. The rearrangement links TRBV7-3 to TRBJ1-1; a weak D match, TRBD1 (6 bases). Germline-derived CDR1 and CDR2 are SGHTA and FQGTGA. This CDR3 is built from 15 residues. V was clipped by 8 bases and J by 1 base, with 17 bases between them.

This clone has more than one count but fewer than ten. The CDR3 sequence is CAISPGLANNEQFF. In DNA form, the CDR3 reads TGTGCCATCAGTCCGGGACTAGCGAACAATGAGCAGTTCTTC. The chain has TRBV10-3 and TRBJ2-1; 10 positions match TRBD2. CDR3 length equals 14 residues. Germline loops: CDR1 ENHRY, CDR2 SYGVKD. Losses at the gene ends were 5 bases for V and 5 bases for J; bases not matched to a gene: 3.

This clone was recorded once. The V call is TRBV7-2, the J call TRBJ2-2, with no clear D. This CDR3 is built from 14 residues. Per the germline V gene, CDR1 is SGHTA and CDR2 is FQGNSA. Between the trimmed V and J ends, which lost 0 bases and 3 bases, there was a span of 5 bases. Written as DNA, the CDR3 is TGTGCCAGCAGCTTAGCTTACTACACCGGGGAGCTGTTTTTT. Protein product: CASSLAYYTGELFF.

The rearrangement joins TRBV7-2 to TRBJ2-1; 8 nucleotides match TRBD2. CDR3 length equals 15 residues. V lost 1 base to trimming and J lost 3 bases; unmatched junction nucleotides: 2. The germline gives CDR1 SGHTA, CDR2 FQGNSA. The CDR3 sequence: CASSLVAGNYNEQFF. CDR3 DNA sequence: TGTGCCAGCAGCTTAGTAGCGGGAAACTACAATGAGCAGTTCTTC.

CDR3 region: CSVEVGLAGVSEQFF. In DNA, the CDR3 is TGCAGCGTTGAAGTTGGACTAGCGGGAGTTAGTGAGCAGTTCTTC. The chain is built from TRBV29-1 and TRBJ2-1; 13 bases fit TRBD2. The length of the CDR3 is 15 residues. The junction had 6 bases not matched to a gene; V was cut back by 1 base and J by 9 bases. CDR1 is SQVTM and CDR2 is ANQGSEA in the germline V gene.

This clone appeared once. V gene TRBV30 combines with J gene TRBJ1-2, with 9 bases identical to TRBD1. Germline CDR1 is GTSNPN and CDR2 is SVGIG (reference sequence). The CDR3 totals 14 residues. J was trimmed by 3 bases and V by 5 bases; bases with no gene match: 7. CDR3 residues: CAWDGTGNDYGYTF. CDR3 in DNA: TGTGCCTGGGATGGGACAGGGAACGACTATGGCTACACCTTC.

The rearrangement joins TRBV4-1 to TRBJ2-5, with D possibly matching TRBD2 (6 bases). This CDR3 contains 14 residues. Germline CDR1 MGHRA, CDR2 YSYEKL. The ends were cut back, 0 bases at V and 5 bases at J, with 10 bases in the middle. The DNA of the CDR3 is TGCGCCAGCAGCCAAGAAGAACTAGCTGAGACCCAGTACTTC. This translates into CASSQEELAETQYF.